This T cell receptor beta chain was profiled in a study of T cells expressing NK-cell markers (dated by TCRdb to about 2020). At the level of the whole study: Three sorted T-cell subsets (CD3+CD56+NKG2C+, CD3+CD56+NKG2C- and CD3+CD56-NKG2C+) from 8 or 9 donors had their TCR beta-chain repertoires profiled. Of the eight sequenced donors, seven were found to be HCMV-seropositive and one was found to be HCMV-seronegative. The study sequenced eight donors, all healthy volunteers chosen at random: three men and five women. Libraries were sequenced as 2 x 150 bp reads on Illumina HiSeq 2000/2500, MiSeq or NextSeq. What the research found in general, with its limitations: Those dominant clonotypes were again the most abundant among CD3+CD56-NKG2C+ cells in several donors, at about 28.3-60.1%. Whether the expanded NKG2C-expressing T cell clones were specific for HCMV antigens was left unclear. In six donors, the dominant CD3+CD56+NKG2C+ clonotypes ranked among the top 10 CD8+ clonotypes, making up 1.0-7.0% of CD8+ T cells.

HCMV serostatus was determined by detecting HCMV-specific IgG in serum with a commercial ELISA kit. Ficoll density gradient centrifugation was used to isolate peripheral blood mononuclear cells from blood. About this clonotype: Which antigen it targets is not known.

For sequencing, an Illumina HiSeq 2000 was employed. 5'RACE template switching, by which a universal primer site and unique molecular identifiers were added, was used to make TCR beta cDNA libraries. Synthesis of cDNA was primed from the TCR beta constant segment and was followed by two consecutive PCR amplification steps. Under the source paper's analysis protocol: Reads were demultiplexed and grouped by UMI with MIGEC, and clonotypes were assembled and quantified with MiTCR. To exclude erroneous sequences, only TCR cDNA sequences supported by at least two reads were retained. Downstream repertoire analysis used the tcR package, and clonotypes were matched across fractions by CDR3 nucleotide sequence plus V segment. Antigen specificity was annotated against VDJdb with VDJmatch, allowing one amino acid substitution in CDR3. After TCRdb reprocessed the reads, each CDR3 protein sequence was kept as one row, without DNA. The authors' filters were not applied to this entry. The sample table on file contains under 600,000 distinct CDR3 sequences. The ten largest clones take up about 1.5% of the sample.

Inclusive of the bounding cysteine and phenylalanine, the CDR3 is 20 residues long. The nucleotide record is missing. CDR1 SGHRS and CDR2 YFSETQ are derived from the germline V gene. The receptor chain draws on TRBV5-1 and TRBJ2-1; TCRdb lists TRBD2, though no DNA is available to test this call. Sequencing used blood T cells: a sorted CD56 or NKG2C T cell subset, CD4+ or CD8+ T cells, or bulk PBMC T cells (not recorded which). This TCR was recovered from a woman between 50 and 59 years old in good health. Donor details come from another sample of the same person, matched by shared clones. The CDR3 protein is CASSQPLAGGRGSSYNEQFF.